What follows are 16 T cell receptor beta chains derived from one specimen sequenced in a study of metastatic and nonmetastatic thyroid tumors. Through MiXCR, TCRdb re-clonotyped the PCR reads. The data hold some 29,000 clones, with around 17% observed a single time. No treatment had been given to any patient before thyroid surgery. The sample consisted of blood. The receptors come from a female donor with papillary thyroid cancer or a benign thyroid nodule (not recorded which). Some clones in this sample may be carry-over from other donors' samples.

Judged by abundance, this clone is medium-sized. Other DNA sequences within the sample encode an identical CDR3. CDR3 sequence reads: CASSYSGRGQPQHF. In DNA, the CDR3 is TGTGCCAGCAGTTACTCGGGCAGGGGTCAGCCCCAGCATTTT. This chain uses TRBV6-5 with TRBJ1-5; possible D gene TRBD1, 6 bases. V lost 0 bases and J lost 6, with 9 bases in between. The CDR3 loop spans 14 amino acids. From germline, CDR1 is MNHEY and CDR2 SVGAGI.

The rearrangement joins TRBV11-3 to TRBJ2-5, with D perhaps assigned TRBD1 or TRBD2 (6 bases each). The CDR3 spans 13 residues. Trimming pared 5 bases from V and 3 bases from J, leaving 10 bases between. Germline V gene sequence: CDR1 SGHNT, CDR2 YENEEA. CDR3 in amino acids: CASSRGLEETQYF. CDR3 bases: TGTGCCAGCAGCCGGGGGCTCGAAGAGACCCAGTACTTC.

At least ten counts were recorded for this clone. V and J are TRBV5-1 and TRBJ2-2, with TRBD2 matching over 10 bases. Unmatched junction bases numbered 6, after V lost 1 base and J lost 6 bases. The CDR3 loop spans 16 amino acids. Germline V gene sequence: CDR1 SGHRS, CDR2 YFSETQ. In DNA, the CDR3 is TGCGCCAGCAGCTTGACAGCGGGAGGGCGCGCCGGGGAGCTGTTTTTT. Protein: CASSLTAGGRAGELFF.

This clone was counted many times. The gene calls are TRBV6-1 and TRBJ2-5; TRBD2 matches 7 bases. The CDR3 covers 17 residues. With 5 bases clipped from V and 5 bases from J, the junction kept 17 bases outside the gene matches. In germline, CDR1 is MNHNS, CDR2 SASEGT. In nucleotides, the CDR3 is TGTGCCAGCAGTTATGAGAATCCGATGACTAGCCGGGAGACCCAGTACTTC. Amino acids: CASSYENPMTSRETQYF.

This chain connects TRBV20-1 to TRBJ1-5; TRBD1 agrees at 11 bases. The CDR3 length is 14 residues. V gave up 6 bases and J gave up 6 bases; unmatched junction bases: 7. The germline CDR1 and CDR2 sequences are DFQATT and SNEGSKA (reference sequence). CDR3 amino acids: CSAGDRGFLQPQHF. As DNA, the CDR3 is TGCAGTGCCGGGGACAGGGGGTTTCTTCAGCCCCAGCATTTT.

At least ten counts were recorded for this clone. CDR3 nucleotides: TGTGCCAGAAAAGCCGGGACTAGCGGGAGGCTGGGGGTCAATGAGCAGTTCTTC. It is translated as CARKAGTSGRLGVNEQFF. J is TRBJ2-1 and V is TRBV2; TRBD2 matches at 15 bases. The germline gives CDR1 SNHLY, CDR2 FYNNEI. This CDR3 has 18 amino acids. Trimming cost V 9 bases and J 6 bases; bases outside gene matches: 15.

The gene calls are TRBV15 and TRBJ2-7; 7 nucleotides agree with TRBD1. From germline, CDR1 is LNHNV and CDR2 YYDKDF (reference sequence). This CDR3 is built from 14 residues. Trimming at V came to 4 bases and at J to 0 bases, leaving 3 bases not matched to a gene. The CDR3 DNA is TGTGCCACCAGCAAGACAGGGCTCTCCTACGAGCAGTACTTC. Residues: CATSKTGLSYEQYF.

As regards this clone: At one of its ends the junction is not consistent with the germline gene, which may arise from a read error. V usage is TRBV11-2 and J usage is TRBJ2-7, with TRBD1 identical over 8 bases. This CDR3 has 15 residues. Germline V gene sequence: CDR1 SGHAT, CDR2 FQNNGV. This CDR3 reads CASSLDRGRSYEQYF. CDR3 sequence (DNA): TGTGCCAGCAGCCTAGACAGGGGAAGGTCCTACGAGCAGTACTTC. The full variable domain, completed using reference TRBV11-2 and TRBJ2-7, is EAGVAQSPRYKIIEKRQSVAFWCNPISGHATLYWYQQILGQGPKLLIQFQNNGVVDDSQLPKDRFSAERLKGVDSTLKIQPAKLEDSAVYLCASSLDRGRSYEQYFGPGTRLTVT.

With regard to this clone: Sequence at one end of the junction differs from germline and may be a read error. J is TRBJ1-6 and V is TRBV7-8; a possible D gene is TRBD1 (5 bases). CDR3 size: 16 residues. Germline V CDR1 and CDR2: SGHVS, FQNEAQ. DNA for the CDR3: TGTTCCAGCAGCCTAGAAGTAACAGGAAAGGGCTCACCCCTCCACTTT. Translation gives CSSSLEVTGKGSPLHF.

This clone was seen at least ten times. The gene calls are TRBV12-3 or TRBV12-4 and TRBJ2-3, with D hard to call. Trimming shortened V by 3 bases and J by 5 bases, and 9 bases separated the two germline ends. The CDR3 totals 13 residues. CDR3 DNA: TGTGCCAGCAGTTTGGGTGGTGTAGATACGCAGTATTTT. Translation: CASSLGGVDTQYF.

This clone was seen many times. The rearrangement links TRBV11-2 to TRBJ1-5, with D unclear. Trimming took off 1 base at V and 6 bases at J, with 7 bases between the two ends. CDR1 SGHAT and CDR2 FQNNGV come from the germline V gene. The CDR3 length is 13 residues. CDR3 residues: CASSLGVVQPQHF. The CDR3 DNA follows: TGTGCCAGCAGCTTAGGGGTGGTTCAGCCCCAGCATTTT. Variable domain in full (rest from reference TRBV11-2 and TRBJ1-5): EAGVAQSPRYKIIEKRQSVAFWCNPISGHATLYWYQQILGQGPKLLIQFQNNGVVDDSQLPKDRFSAERLKGVDSTLKIQPAKLEDSAVYLCASSLGVVQPQHFGDGTRLSIL.

This clone was picked up many times. V gene TRBV20-1 combines with J gene TRBJ2-2, with D tentatively TRBD2 (5 bases). In germline, CDR1 is DFQATT, CDR2 SNEGSKA (reference sequence). The CDR3 contains 13 residues. Trimming took off 5 bases at V and 1 base at J, with 8 bases between the two ends. DNA of the CDR3: TGCAGTGCTCGGAGGAGGAACACCGGGGAGCTGTTTTTT. It specifies CSARRRNTGELFF.

This clone was counted at least ten times. The J gene is TRBJ2-3, the V gene TRBV20-1; 15 nucleotides agree with TRBD2. CDR3 length equals 16 residues. From germline, CDR1 is DFQATT and CDR2 SNEGSKA (reference sequence). Trimming at V came to 6 bases and at J to 3 bases, leaving 7 bases not matched to a gene. The CDR3 spells CSARGLAGGWTDTQYF. The CDR3 region has the DNA TGCAGTGCAAGGGGACTAGCGGGAGGTTGGACAGATACGCAGTATTTT.

This clone has at least ten counts. V gene TRBV27 combines with J gene TRBJ2-7, with 11 bases aligning to TRBD2. The CDR3 extends over 18 amino acids. With 5 bases clipped from V and 4 bases from J, the junction kept 16 bases outside the gene matches. Germline-derived CDR1 and CDR2 are MNHEY and SMNVEV (reference sequence). CDR3 region: CASSQAEGTSGAPYEQYF. CDR3 nucleotides: TGTGCCAGCAGTCAGGCCGAGGGGACTAGCGGAGCCCCTTACGAGCAGTACTTC.

This clone appeared many times. The rearrangement links TRBV18 to TRBJ2-5; 13 bases are shared with TRBD2. This CDR3 is built from 16 residues. CDR1 is KGHSH and CDR2 is LQKENI in the germline V gene. V shed 4 bases and J 4 bases; nucleotides not matched to a gene: 6. The CDR3 sequence is CASSRGLAGESETQYF. For the CDR3, the DNA is TGTGCCAGCTCACGAGGACTAGCGGGAGAGTCAGAGACCCAGTACTTC.

This clone appeared many times. The CDR3 DNA reads as TGTGCCAGCAGGGGTTGGACTAGCGGAGGCACAGATACGCAGTATTTT. Encoded protein: CASRGWTSGGTDTQYF. The chain has TRBV2 and TRBJ2-3, with TRBD2 identical over 10 bases. Germline V gene sequence: CDR1 SNHLY, CDR2 FYNNEI. The CDR3 is 16 amino acids. V trimming: 6 bases; J trimming: 1 base; junction bases outside the gene matches: 7. Variable domain in full (rest from reference TRBV2 and TRBJ2-3): EPEVTQTPSHQVTQMGQEVILRCVPISNHLYFYWYRQILGQKVEFLVSFYNNEISEKSEIFDDQFSVERPDGSNFTLKIRSTKLEDSAMYFCASRGWTSGGTDTQYFGPGTRLTVL.